The T cell receptor (beta chain) under discussion was sequenced for a study of cytomegalovirus exposure and HLA in healthy donors. Overall study results and limits: Three chains linked to CMV were shown in vitro to be specific for CMV antigens.

On this clone: Its target is unknown.

The repertoire was sequenced with immunoSEQ multiplex PCR; TCRdb's copy has only in-frame clones and lacks some. The sample has around 150,000 clones; nearly 90% are singletons. A roughly 120-subject validation cohort, separate from the approximately 720-subject first cohort, supplied the donors. Sequencing was performed on PBMCs. The receptor was derived from a man aged 18 to 30 in good health and CMV-seropositive.

The CDR3 loop is CASSLTLDRGNTGELFF. The CDR3 nucleotides are TGTGCCAGCAGCTTAACGTTGGATAGGGGGAACACCGGGGAGCTGTTTTTT. The chain is built from TRBV7-3 and TRBJ2-2, with D possibly being TRBD1 (5 bases). In germline, CDR1 is SGHTA, CDR2 FQGTGA. The CDR3 loop spans 17 amino acids. Trimming pared 0 bases from V and 1 base from J, leaving 12 bases between.